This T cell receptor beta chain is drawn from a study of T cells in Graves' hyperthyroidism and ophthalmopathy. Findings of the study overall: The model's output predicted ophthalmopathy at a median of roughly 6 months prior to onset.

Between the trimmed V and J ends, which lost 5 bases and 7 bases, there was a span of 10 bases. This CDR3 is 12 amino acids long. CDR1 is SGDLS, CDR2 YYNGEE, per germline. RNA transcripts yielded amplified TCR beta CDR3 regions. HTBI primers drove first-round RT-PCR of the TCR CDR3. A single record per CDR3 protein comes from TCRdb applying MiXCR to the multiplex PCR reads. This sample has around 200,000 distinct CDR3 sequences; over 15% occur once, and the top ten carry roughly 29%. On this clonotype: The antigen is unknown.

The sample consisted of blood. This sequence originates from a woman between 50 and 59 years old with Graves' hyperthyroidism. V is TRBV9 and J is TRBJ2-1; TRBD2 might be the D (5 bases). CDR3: CASSGSRNEQFF. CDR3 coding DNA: TGTGCCAGCAGTGGGAGTAGGAATGAGCAGTTCTTC.